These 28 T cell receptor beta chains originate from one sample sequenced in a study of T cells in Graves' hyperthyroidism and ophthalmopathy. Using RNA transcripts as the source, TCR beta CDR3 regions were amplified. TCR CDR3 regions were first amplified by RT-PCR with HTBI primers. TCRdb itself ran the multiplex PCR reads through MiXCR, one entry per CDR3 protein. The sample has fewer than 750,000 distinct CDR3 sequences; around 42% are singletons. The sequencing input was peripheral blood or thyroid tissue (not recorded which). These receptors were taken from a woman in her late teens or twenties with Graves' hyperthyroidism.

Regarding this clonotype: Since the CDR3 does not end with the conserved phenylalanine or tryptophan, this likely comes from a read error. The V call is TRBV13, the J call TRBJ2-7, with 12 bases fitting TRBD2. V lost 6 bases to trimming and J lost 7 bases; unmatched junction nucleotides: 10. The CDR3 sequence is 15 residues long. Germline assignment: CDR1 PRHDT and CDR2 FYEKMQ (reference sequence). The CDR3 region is CASSFKFGLAGEQYL. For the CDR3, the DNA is TGTGCCAGCAGTTTCAAGTTTGGACTAGCGGGAGAGCAGTACCTC.

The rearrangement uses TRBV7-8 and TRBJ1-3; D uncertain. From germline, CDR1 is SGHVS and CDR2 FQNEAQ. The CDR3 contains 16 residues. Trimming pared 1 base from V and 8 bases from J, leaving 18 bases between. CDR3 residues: CASSLETRNYGYTIYF. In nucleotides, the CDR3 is TGTGCCAGCAGCTTAGAAACACGGAACTATGGCTACACCATATATTTT.

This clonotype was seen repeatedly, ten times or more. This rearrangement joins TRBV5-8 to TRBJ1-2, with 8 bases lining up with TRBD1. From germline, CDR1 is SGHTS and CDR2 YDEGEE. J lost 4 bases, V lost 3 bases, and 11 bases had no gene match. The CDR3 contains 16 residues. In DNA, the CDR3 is TGTGCCAGCAGCTACGTTACAGGGGGGAAAGGCTATGGCTACACCTTC. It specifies CASSYVTGGKGYGYTF.

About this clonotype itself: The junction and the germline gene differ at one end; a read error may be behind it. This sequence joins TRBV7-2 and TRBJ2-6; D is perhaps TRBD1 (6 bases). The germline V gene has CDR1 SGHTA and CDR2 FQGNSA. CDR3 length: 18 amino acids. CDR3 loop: CASSLVLRGISGASVLTF. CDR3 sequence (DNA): TGTGCCAGCAGCTTAGTGCTCAGGGGAATCTCTGGGGCCAGCGTCCTGACTTTC.

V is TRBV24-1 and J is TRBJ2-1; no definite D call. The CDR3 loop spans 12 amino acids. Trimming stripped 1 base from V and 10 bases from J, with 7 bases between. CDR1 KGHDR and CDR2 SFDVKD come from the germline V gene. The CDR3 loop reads CATSDFSTEQFF. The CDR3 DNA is TGTGCCACCAGTGATTTTAGCACCGAGCAGTTCTTC.

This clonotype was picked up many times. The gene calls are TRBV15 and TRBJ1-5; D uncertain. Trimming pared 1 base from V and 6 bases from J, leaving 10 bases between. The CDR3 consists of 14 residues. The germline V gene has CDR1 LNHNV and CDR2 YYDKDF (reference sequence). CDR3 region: CATSRGQVVQPQHF. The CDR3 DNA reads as TGTGCCACCAGCAGAGGCCAGGTAGTTCAGCCCCAGCATTTT.

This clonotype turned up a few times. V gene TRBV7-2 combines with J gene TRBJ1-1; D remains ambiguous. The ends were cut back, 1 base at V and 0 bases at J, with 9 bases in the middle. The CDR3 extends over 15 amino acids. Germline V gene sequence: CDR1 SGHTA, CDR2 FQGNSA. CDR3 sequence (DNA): TGTGCCAGCAGCTTAGTGGCGGTCCTGAACACTGAAGCTTTCTTT. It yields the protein CASSLVAVLNTEAFF.

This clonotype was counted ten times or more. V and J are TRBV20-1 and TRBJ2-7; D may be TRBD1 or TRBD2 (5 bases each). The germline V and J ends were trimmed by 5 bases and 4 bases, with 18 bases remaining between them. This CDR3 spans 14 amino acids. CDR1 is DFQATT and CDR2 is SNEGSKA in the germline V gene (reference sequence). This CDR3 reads CSAPGRSAGYEQYF. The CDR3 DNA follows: TGCAGTGCTCCGGGACGATCCGCTGGGTACGAGCAGTACTTC.

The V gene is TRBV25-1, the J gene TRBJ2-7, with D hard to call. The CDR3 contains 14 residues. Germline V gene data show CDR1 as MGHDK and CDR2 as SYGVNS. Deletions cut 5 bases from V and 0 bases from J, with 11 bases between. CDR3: CASSPGASSYEQYF. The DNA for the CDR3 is TGTGCCAGCAGTCCCGGAGCCAGCTCCTACGAGCAGTACTTC.

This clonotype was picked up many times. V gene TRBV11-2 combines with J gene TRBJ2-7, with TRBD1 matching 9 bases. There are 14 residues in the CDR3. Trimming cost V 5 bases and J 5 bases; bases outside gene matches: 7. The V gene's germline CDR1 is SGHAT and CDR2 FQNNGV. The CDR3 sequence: CASSPRTGDHEQYF. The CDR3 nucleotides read TGTGCCAGCAGCCCGCGGACAGGGGACCACGAGCAGTACTTC.

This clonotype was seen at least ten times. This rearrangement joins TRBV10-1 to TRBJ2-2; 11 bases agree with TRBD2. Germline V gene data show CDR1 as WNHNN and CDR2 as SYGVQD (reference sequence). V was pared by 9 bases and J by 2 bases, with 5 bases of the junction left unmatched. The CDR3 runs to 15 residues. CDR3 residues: CARTSGSLNTGELFF. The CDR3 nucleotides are TGCGCCAGAACTAGCGGGAGTCTTAACACCGGGGAGCTGTTTTTT.

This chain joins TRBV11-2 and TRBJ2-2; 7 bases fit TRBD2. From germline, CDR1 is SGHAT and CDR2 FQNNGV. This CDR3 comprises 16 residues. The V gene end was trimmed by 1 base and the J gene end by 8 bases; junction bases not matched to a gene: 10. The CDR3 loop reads CASSLGWQRDGGELFF. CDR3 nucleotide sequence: TGTGCCAGCAGCTTAGGTTGGCAGCGGGACGGTGGGGAGCTGTTTTTT.

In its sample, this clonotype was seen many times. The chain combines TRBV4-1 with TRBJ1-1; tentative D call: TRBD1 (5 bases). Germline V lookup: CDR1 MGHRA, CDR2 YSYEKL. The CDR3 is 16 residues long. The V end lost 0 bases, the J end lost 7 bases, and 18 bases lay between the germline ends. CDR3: CASSQDMGGGVGEAFF. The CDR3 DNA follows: TGCGCCAGCAGCCAAGATATGGGGGGAGGGGTGGGTGAAGCTTTCTTT.

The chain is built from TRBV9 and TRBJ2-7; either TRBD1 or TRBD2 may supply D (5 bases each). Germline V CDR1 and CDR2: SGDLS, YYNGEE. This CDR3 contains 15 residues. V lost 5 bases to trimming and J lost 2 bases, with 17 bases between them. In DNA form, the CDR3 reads TGTGCCAGCAGTTCCGCGGACGGGACCGCCTACGAGCAGTACTTC. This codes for CASSSADGTAYEQYF.

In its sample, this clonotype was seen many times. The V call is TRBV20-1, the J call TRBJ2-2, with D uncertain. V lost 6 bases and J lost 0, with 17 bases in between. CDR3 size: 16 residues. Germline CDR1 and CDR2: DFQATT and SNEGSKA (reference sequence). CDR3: CSAGSRSGANTGELFF. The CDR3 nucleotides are TGCAGTGCAGGTTCCCGTTCAGGCGCGAACACCGGGGAGCTGTTTTTT.

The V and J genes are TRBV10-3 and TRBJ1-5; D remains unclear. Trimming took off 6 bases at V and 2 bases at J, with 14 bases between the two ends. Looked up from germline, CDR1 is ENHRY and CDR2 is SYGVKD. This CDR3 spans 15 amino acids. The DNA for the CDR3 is TGTGCCATCAGCGTAGAGGGAAGTGGCAATCAGCCCCAGCATTTT. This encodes CAISVEGSGNQPQHF.

The CDR3 region has the DNA TGCGCCAGCAGCTTGGGGGCAGTAACCAATGAAAAACTGTTTTTT. Translation: CASSLGAVTNEKLFF. This chain connects TRBV5-1 to TRBJ1-4; D is unresolved. The CDR3 totals 15 residues. Germline V lookup: CDR1 SGHRS, CDR2 YFSETQ. V was shortened by 0 bases and J by 5 bases, with 11 bases between the two germline ends.

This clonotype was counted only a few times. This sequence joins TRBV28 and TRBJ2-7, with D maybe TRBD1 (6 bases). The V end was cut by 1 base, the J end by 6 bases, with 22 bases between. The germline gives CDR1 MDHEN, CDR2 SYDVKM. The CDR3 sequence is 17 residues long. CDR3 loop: CASSLYGWGLVTPEQYF. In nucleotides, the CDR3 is TGTGCCAGCAGTTTATATGGCTGGGGGCTCGTGACCCCCGAGCAGTACTTC.

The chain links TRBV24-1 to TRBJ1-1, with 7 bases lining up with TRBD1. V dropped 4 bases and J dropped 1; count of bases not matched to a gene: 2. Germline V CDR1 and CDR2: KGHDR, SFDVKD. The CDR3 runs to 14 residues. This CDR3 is CATSDRTGNTEAFF. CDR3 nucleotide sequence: TGTGCCACCAGTGACCGGACAGGGAACACTGAAGCTTTCTTT.

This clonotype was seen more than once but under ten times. CDR3 sequence (DNA): TGTGCCAGTAGTATACAGCAAGGTTTAGGAAACACCATATATTTT. Encoded protein: CASSIQQGLGNTIYF. The chain couples TRBV19 to TRBJ1-3; no clear D gene. The CDR3 sequence is 15 residues long. Germline V gene data show CDR1 as LNHDA and CDR2 as SQIVND (reference sequence). V lost 2 bases and J lost 4, with 12 bases in between.

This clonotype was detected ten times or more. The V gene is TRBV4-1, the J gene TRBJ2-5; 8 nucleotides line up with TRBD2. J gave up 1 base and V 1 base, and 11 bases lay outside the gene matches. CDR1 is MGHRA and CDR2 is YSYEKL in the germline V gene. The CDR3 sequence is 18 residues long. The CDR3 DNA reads TGCGCCAGCAGCCAAGGGATAGCGGGGCTGTTCGCCCAAGAGACCCAGTACTTC. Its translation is CASSQGIAGLFAQETQYF.

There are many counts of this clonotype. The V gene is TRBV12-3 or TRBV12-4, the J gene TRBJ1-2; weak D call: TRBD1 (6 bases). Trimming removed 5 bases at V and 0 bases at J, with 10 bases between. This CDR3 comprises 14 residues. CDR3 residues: CASSAYRANYGYTF. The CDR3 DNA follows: TGTGCCAGCAGTGCTTACAGGGCTAACTATGGCTACACCTTC.

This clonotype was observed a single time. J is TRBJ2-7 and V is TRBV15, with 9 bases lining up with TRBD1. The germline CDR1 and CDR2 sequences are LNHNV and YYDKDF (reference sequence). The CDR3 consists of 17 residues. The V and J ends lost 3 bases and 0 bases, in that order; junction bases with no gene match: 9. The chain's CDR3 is CATSSLEGTGLSYEQYF. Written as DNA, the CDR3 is TGTGCCACCAGCAGCTTAGAGGGGACAGGGCTCTCCTACGAGCAGTACTTC.

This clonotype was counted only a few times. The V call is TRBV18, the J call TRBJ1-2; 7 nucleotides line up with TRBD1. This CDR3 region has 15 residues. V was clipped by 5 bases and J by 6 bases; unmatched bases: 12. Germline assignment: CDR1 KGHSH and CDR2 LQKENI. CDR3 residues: CASSTQQGLKNGYTF. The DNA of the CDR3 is TGTGCCAGCTCAACACAACAGGGGTTGAAAAATGGCTACACCTTC.

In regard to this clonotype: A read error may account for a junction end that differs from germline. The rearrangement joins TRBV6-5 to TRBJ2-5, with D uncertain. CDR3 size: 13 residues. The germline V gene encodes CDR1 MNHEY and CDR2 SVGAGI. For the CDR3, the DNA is TGTGCCAGCAGCAGGACGGGCCAAGAGACCCGGTACTTC. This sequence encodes CASSRTGQETRYF.

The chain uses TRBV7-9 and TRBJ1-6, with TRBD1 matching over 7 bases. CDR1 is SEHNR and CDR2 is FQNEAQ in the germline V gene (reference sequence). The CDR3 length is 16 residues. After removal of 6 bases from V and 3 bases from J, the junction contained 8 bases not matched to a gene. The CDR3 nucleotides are TGTGCCAGCAGGACCGGGACAGCAGTCTATAATTCACCCCTCCACTTT. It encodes CASRTGTAVYNSPLHF.

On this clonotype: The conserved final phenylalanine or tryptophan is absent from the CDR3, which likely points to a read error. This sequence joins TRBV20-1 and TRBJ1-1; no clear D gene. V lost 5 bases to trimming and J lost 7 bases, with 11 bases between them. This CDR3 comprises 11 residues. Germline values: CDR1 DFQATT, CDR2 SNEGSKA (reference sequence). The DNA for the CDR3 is TGCAGTGCTCACCCCGGGAGTGAAGCTTTCCTT. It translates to CSAHPGSEAFL.

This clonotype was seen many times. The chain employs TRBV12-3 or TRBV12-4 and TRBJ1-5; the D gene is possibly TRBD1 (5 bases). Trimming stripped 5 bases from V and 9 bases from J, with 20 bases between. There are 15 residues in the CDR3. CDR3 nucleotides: TGTGCCAGCAGTCTTAACGGGGGGGTTGGGTGGCCCCAGCATTTT. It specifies CASSLNGGVGWPQHF.